The 29 T cell receptor beta chains below come from one sample, sequenced in a study of CD8+ T cells in alopecia areata. Isolated RNA was reverse transcribed into cDNA used as the sequencing template. Sequencing was performed with immunoSEQ multiplex PCR; in TCRdb, only in-frame clones are kept and a portion is missing. Of 180,000 or so clones in the sample, about 51% are singletons; the top ten hold 10%. Sample treatment: oral pan-JAK inhibitor, 5-10 mg twice daily. The sequences come from CD8+ T cells sorted from blood, collected around week 53, from a patient treated with tofacitinib. The receptors come from a human donor with alopecia areata.

This clone was counted only a few times. V usage is TRBV5-4 and J usage is TRBJ1-1, with D possibly TRBD1 on 5 matching bases. The V end lost 7 bases, the J end lost 1 base, and 5 bases lay between the germline ends. This CDR3 region has 11 residues. Germline V gives CDR1 SGHNT, CDR2 YYREEE (reference sequence). The DNA for the CDR3 is TGTGCCAGCGGGGCGAACACTGAAGCTTTCTTT. This codes for CASGANTEAFF.

The chain has TRBV20-1 and TRBJ2-7, with 7 bases that match TRBD1. V shed 6 bases, J shed 6 bases, and the junction held 5 bases outside the gene matches. CDR1 is DFQATT, CDR2 SNEGSKA, per germline (reference sequence). The CDR3 totals 11 residues. This CDR3 reads CSATDRVEQYF. DNA for the CDR3: TGCAGTGCAACAGACAGGGTCGAGCAGTACTTC.

The chain uses TRBV9 and TRBJ2-7; TRBD2 is a possible D gene (7 bases). Looked up from germline, CDR1 is SGDLS and CDR2 is YYNGEE. Trimming took off 0 bases at V and 3 bases at J, with 13 bases between the two ends. There are 15 residues in the CDR3. The CDR3 is CASSVGSGGGYEQYF. The CDR3 nucleotides are TGTGCCAGCAGCGTAGGCTCGGGGGGCGGCTACGAGCAGTACTTC.

This chain uses TRBV7-8 with TRBJ1-2; D is unclear. V gave up 4 bases and J gave up 8 bases, with 14 bases separating them. Germline-derived CDR1 and CDR2 are SGHVS and FQNEAQ. The length of the CDR3 is 13 residues. CDR3 DNA sequence: TGTGCCAGCAGCTCTATTTCGCCGCCGGGCTACACCTTC. Encoded protein: CASSSISPPGYTF.

The J gene is TRBJ1-2, the V gene TRBV5-4, with D perhaps matching TRBD1 (5 bases). Trimming left V 3 bases short and J 8 bases short, with 14 bases between. Per the germline V gene, CDR1 is SGHNT and CDR2 is YYREEE (reference sequence). This CDR3 region has 13 residues. The CDR3 protein is CASSSPGLEGYTF. Here the CDR3 DNA reads TGTGCCAGCAGCTCCCCAGGGTTGGAAGGCTACACCTTC.

The genes are TRBV11-1 and TRBJ1-1, with D uncertain. The V gene's germline CDR1 is SGHAT and CDR2 FQDESV (reference sequence). This CDR3 region has 13 residues. The V gene lost 5 bases and the J gene lost 6 bases, with 13 bases spanning the gap. CDR3 nucleotides: TGTGCCAGCAGCCCAACGGAGGGCCCTGAAGCTTTCTTT. Its translation is CASSPTEGPEAFF. Using reference TRBV11-1 and TRBJ1-1 for the parts outside the CDR3, the full variable domain is EAEVAQSPRYKITEKSQAVAFWCDPISGHATLYWYRQILGQGPELLVQFQDESVVDDSQLPKDRFSAERLKGVDSTLKIQPAELGDSAMYLCASSPTEGPEAFFGQGTRLTVV.

The chain carries TRBV15 and TRBJ1-2; D gene ambiguous. With 0 bases removed from V and 7 bases from J, the gap between germline ends came to 21 bases. This CDR3 spans 17 amino acids. The germline V gene has CDR1 LNHNV and CDR2 YYDKDF (reference sequence). The CDR3 loop reads CATSRDRTAGAGRGYTF. The CDR3 nucleotides read TGTGCCACCAGCAGAGATCGAACGGCAGGCGCTGGTCGTGGCTACACCTTC.

In the case of this clone: Other DNA sequences in the sample encode the same CDR3. The V call is TRBV5-1, the J call TRBJ2-7, with TRBD1 identical over 11 bases. CDR1 and CDR2 (germline): SGHRS, YFSETQ. The CDR3 length is 14 residues. With V trimmed by 2 bases and J by 3 bases, 1 base remained unmatched. The CDR3 region has the DNA TGCGCCAGCAGCTTAGGGACAGGGGGCTACGAGCAGTACTTC. It is translated as CASSLGTGGYEQYF. Full variable domain (missing parts from reference TRBV5-1 and TRBJ2-7): KAGVTQTPRYLIKTRGQQVTLSCSPISGHRSVSWYQQTPGQGLQFLFEYFSETQRNKGNFPGRFSGRQFSNSRSEMNVSTLELGDSALYLCASSLGTGGYEQYFGPGTRLTVT.

The chain uses TRBV29-1 and TRBJ1-1; maybe TRBD1 (5 bases). V shed 7 bases and J shed 2 bases, with 11 bases lying between them. Germline CDR1 is SQVTM and CDR2 is ANQGSEA. The CDR3 loop spans 12 amino acids. CDR3 amino acids: CSGGRLNTEAFF. The CDR3 DNA sequence: TGCAGCGGGGGACGGCTAAACACTGAAGCTTTCTTT. The full variable domain, in which reference TRBV29-1 and TRBJ1-1 provide the parts outside the CDR3, is SAVISQKPSRDICQRGTSLTIQCQVDSQVTMMFWYRQQPGQSLTLIATANQGSEATYESGFVIDKFPISRPNLTFSTLTVSNMSPEDSSIYLCSGGRLNTEAFFGQGTRLTVV.

The chain carries TRBV7-9 and TRBJ2-5; tentatively, D is TRBD1 or TRBD2 (5 bases each). The CDR3 is made up of 15 amino acids. The V gene's germline CDR1 is SEHNR and CDR2 FQNEAQ (reference sequence). Trimming pared 1 base from V and 3 bases from J, leaving 12 bases between. CDR3 loop: CASSLDPGTEETQYF. In nucleotides, the CDR3 is TGTGCCAGCAGCTTAGACCCCGGGACGGAAGAGACCCAGTACTTC.

This clone showed up just a few times. The rearrangement links TRBV6-5 to TRBJ1-4; 7 bases are shared with TRBD1. Germline lookup yields CDR1 MNHEY and CDR2 SVGAGI. Trimming took 4 bases from V and 3 from J; bases not matched to a gene: 8. The CDR3 runs 16 residues. The CDR3 loop is CASSSGPGQPNEKLFF. CDR3 nucleotide sequence: TGTGCCAGCAGTTCGGGACCGGGACAGCCTAATGAAAAACTGTTTTTT.

A remark on this clone: At the DNA level, this CDR3 is encoded by other sequences in the same sample as well. The chain couples TRBV7-2 to TRBJ2-7; D perhaps matches TRBD1 (5 bases). The CDR3 length is 15 residues. Germline values: CDR1 SGHTA, CDR2 FQGNSA. V was cut by 1 base and J by 0 bases, with 10 bases left in between. CDR3 in amino acids: CASSLGADSSYEQYF. DNA of the CDR3: TGTGCCAGCAGCTTAGGGGCAGACAGCTCCTACGAGCAGTACTTC.

The chain couples TRBV9 to TRBJ2-7; D not certain. With 0 bases removed from V and 5 bases from J, the gap between germline ends came to 12 bases. This CDR3 contains 14 residues. Germline V gene sequence: CDR1 SGDLS, CDR2 YYNGEE. For the CDR3, the DNA is TGTGCCAGCAGCGTAGAGGACGGACCGGACGAGCAGTACTTC. Protein sequence: CASSVEDGPDEQYF.

In DNA, the CDR3 is TGTGCCAGCAGTTTAAGGGGAACTGGGGCCAACGTCCTGACTTTC. Encoded protein: CASSLRGTGANVLTF. The chain recombines TRBV27 with TRBJ2-6; D possibly corresponds to TRBD1 (5 bases). The CDR3 contains 15 residues. Germline CDR1 is MNHEY and CDR2 is SMNVEV (reference sequence). Trimming pared 2 bases from V and 2 bases from J, leaving 7 bases between.

V and J are TRBV7-2 and TRBJ1-1; TRBD1 is a possible D gene (5 bases). The CDR3 totals 13 residues. Deletions cut 2 bases from V and 11 bases from J, with 15 bases between. Germline V gives CDR1 SGHTA, CDR2 FQGNSA. CDR3 coding DNA: TGTGCCAGCAGCTTAAGGAGGGGAGCGTCGGCTTTCTTT. Its protein is CASSLRRGASAFF.

The V gene is TRBV7-9, the J gene TRBJ2-3, with a possible D match to TRBD2 (6 bases). In germline, CDR1 is SEHNR, CDR2 FQNEAQ (reference sequence). The CDR3 loop spans 16 amino acids. The ends were cut back, 7 bases at V and 0 bases at J, with 17 bases in the middle. CDR3 amino acids: CASIWDRGSSTDTQYF. CDR3 nucleotides: TGTGCCAGCATTTGGGATCGGGGGAGTAGCACAGATACGCAGTATTTT.

This chain connects TRBV6-5 to TRBJ2-7; 14 nucleotides match TRBD2. V was pared by 1 base and J by 3 bases, with 2 bases of the junction left unmatched. Germline CDR1 and CDR2: MNHEY and SVGAGI. The CDR3 consists of 16 residues. The CDR3 nucleotides read TGTGCCAGCAGTTACTGGGGACTAGCGGGGGACTACGAGCAGTACTTC. This translates into CASSYWGLAGDYEQYF.

The chain recombines TRBV13 with TRBJ1-2, with D tentatively TRBD1 (6 bases). The CDR3 runs 12 residues. Trimming cost V 9 bases and J 8 bases, with 16 bases left between them. Germline V gene sequence: CDR1 PRHDT, CDR2 FYEKMQ (reference sequence). The CDR3 protein is CARPRGGGGYTF. For the CDR3, the DNA is TGTGCCAGGCCCCGAGGAGGGGGAGGCTACACCTTC. Together with reference TRBV13 and TRBJ1-2, the CDR3 gives the full variable domain: AAGVIQSPRHLIKEKRETATLKCYPIPRHDTVYWYQQGPGQDPQFLISFYEKMQSDKGSIPDRFSAQQFSDYHSELNMSSLELGDSALYFCARPRGGGGYTFGSGTRLTVV.

The chain is built from TRBV29-1 and TRBJ1-1; D gene unclear. The V end lost 6 bases, the J end lost 1 base, and 9 bases lay between the germline ends. This CDR3 contains 12 residues. The V gene's germline CDR1 is SQVTM and CDR2 ANQGSEA. The CDR3 DNA sequence: TGCAGCGTGAGTTATTCGAACACTGAAGCTTTCTTT. This encodes CSVSYSNTEAFF.

Here the CDR3 reads CASSPGGQVWLYGYTF. In nucleotides, the CDR3 is TGTGCCAGCAGCCCCGGTGGACAGGTGTGGCTCTATGGCTACACCTTC. V and J are TRBV7-9 and TRBJ1-2, with 7 bases matching TRBD1. Trimming took 5 bases from V and 4 from J; bases not matched to a gene: 13. The CDR3 is 16 amino acids. Germline assignment: CDR1 SEHNR and CDR2 FQNEAQ (reference sequence).

The chain employs TRBV6-1 and TRBJ2-7; 9 nucleotides agree with TRBD1. Losses at the gene ends were 6 bases for V and 3 bases for J; bases not matched to a gene: 6. Germline CDR1 reads MNHNS; CDR2 reads SASEGT. This CDR3 comprises 14 residues. The CDR3: CASSGTGFDYEQYF. CDR3 bases: TGTGCCAGCAGCGGGACAGGGTTCGACTACGAGCAGTACTTC.

The chain uses TRBV29-1 and TRBJ2-3; perhaps TRBD2 as D (5 bases). CDR3 length: 20 amino acids. Trimming stripped 0 bases from V and 4 bases from J, with 29 bases between. Looked up from germline, CDR1 is SQVTM and CDR2 is ANQGSEA. The CDR3: CSVEDSGLGGQNFFSDTQYF. The CDR3, as DNA: TGCAGCGTTGAAGATTCCGGTTTGGGCGGGCAGAACTTTTTCTCAGATACGCAGTATTTT.

The genes are TRBV2 and TRBJ2-1; 7 bases fit TRBD1. The CDR3 has 16 amino acids. Per germline, CDR1 SNHLY and CDR2 FYNNEI. With V trimmed by 4 bases and J by 0 bases, 6 bases remained unmatched. The CDR3 coding sequence is TGTGCCAGCAGTGCTTACCGGGACAGCTCCTACAATGAGCAGTTCTTC. It encodes CASSAYRDSSYNEQFF.

The J gene is TRBJ1-2, the V gene TRBV7-9, with TRBD1 matching 8 bases. V lost 4 bases and J lost 3; bases outside the gene matches: 4. The CDR3 runs to 14 residues. In germline, CDR1 is SEHNR, CDR2 FQNEAQ (reference sequence). The CDR3 nucleotides read TGTGCCAGCAGCTCCGCAGGGGGCGACTATGGCTACACCTTC. Protein: CASSSAGGDYGYTF. The complete variable domain, with remaining parts taken from reference TRBV7-9 and TRBJ1-2, reads DTGVSQNPRHKITKRGQNVTFRCDPISEHNRLYWYRQTLGQGPEFLTYFQNEAQLEKSRLLSDRFSAERPKGSFSTLEIQRTEQGDSAMYLCASSSAGGDYGYTFGSGTRLTVV.

This clone occurred a few times. The V call is TRBV7-2, the J call TRBJ2-7, with D tentatively TRBD1 (5 bases). The CDR3 spans 15 residues. From germline, CDR1 is SGHTA and CDR2 FQGNSA. Trimming stripped 8 bases from V and 4 bases from J, with 21 bases between. In DNA, the CDR3 is TGTGCCAGCGCCTCCTGGGCAGGGATGTCGTACGAGCAGTACTTC. It codes for CASASWAGMSYEQYF.

V usage is TRBV13 and J usage is TRBJ1-4, with 7 bases aligning to TRBD1. The CDR3 loop spans 16 amino acids. Unmatched junction bases numbered 3, after V lost 1 base and J lost 1 base. Germline V gives CDR1 PRHDT, CDR2 FYEKMQ (reference sequence). The CDR3 region is CASSLATGKTNEKLFF. The CDR3 DNA is TGTGCCAGCAGCTTAGCGACAGGGAAAACTAATGAAAAACTGTTTTTT.

V is TRBV2 and J is TRBJ2-1, with 8 bases fitting TRBD1. Trimming removed 10 bases from V and 9 bases from J; junction bases left unmatched: 2. The germline V gene encodes CDR1 SNHLY and CDR2 FYNNEI. The CDR3 runs 10 residues. The CDR3 sequence: CANQGAEQFF. The CDR3 DNA sequence: TGTGCCAACCAGGGGGCTGAGCAGTTCTTC.

The V gene is TRBV10-3, the J gene TRBJ2-1; D is unclear. The CDR3 extends over 13 amino acids. Between the trimmed V and J ends, which lost 3 bases and 6 bases, there was a span of 9 bases. Germline loops: CDR1 ENHRY, CDR2 SYGVKD. The CDR3 region is CAISDDTVNEQFF. CDR3 DNA: TGTGCCATCAGTGACGACACCGTCAATGAGCAGTTCTTC.

The rearrangement joins TRBV4-3 to TRBJ2-5; a possible D gene is TRBD2 (5 bases). CDR3 size: 17 residues. Trimming pared 1 base from V and 2 bases from J, leaving 17 bases between. Germline V gene data show CDR1 as LGHNA and CDR2 as YSLEER. The CDR3 sequence is CASSQVLGNRPQETQYF. CDR3 bases: TGCGCCAGCAGCCAAGTACTCGGGAATAGACCACAAGAGACCCAGTACTTC.